These T cell receptor beta chains were read from a single sample in a study of cytomegalovirus exposure and HLA in healthy donors. Assay: immunoSEQ multiplex PCR; the TCRdb copy retains only in-frame clones and omits some. There are 55,000 to 70,000 clones in the sample; 80% occur only once, and 5.5% to 7% lies in the top ten. Input material: PBMCs. The receptors were sampled from a male donor in good health and CMV-seronegative. The CDR3 runs from the conserved cysteine through the conserved F or W. The D gene is left open where the match is weak. Rows give clone size only sometimes, using once, few, many, or a class for an expanded clone.

>TRBV28|.|TRBD1|TRBJ1-6
CASRMGTGTGGAIRNSPLHF
TGTGCCAGCAGAATGGGAACCGGGACAGGGGGCGCGATACGTAATTCACCCCTCCACTTT
>TRBV5-6|.|TRBD2|TRBJ2-3
CASMGLATPDTQYF
TGTGCCAGCATGGGACTAGCGACCCCAGATACGCAGTATTTT
>TRBV7-6|few|.|TRBJ1-6
CASSLRTGMDSPLHF
TGTGCCAGCAGCTTACGGACTGGGATGGACTCACCCCTCCACTTT
>TRBV5-6|.|.|TRBJ1-1
CASSNRVTEAFF
TGTGCCAGCAGCAACAGGGTGACTGAAGCTTTCTTT
>TRBV5-3|.|.|TRBJ1-6
CARSLNGTTRSPLHF
TGTGCCAGAAGCCTGAATGGGACAACCAGATCACCCCTCCACTTT
>TRBV23-1|.|.|TRBJ1-4
CASSQSEEKLFF
TGCGCCAGCAGTCAATCTGAGGAAAAACTGTTTTTT
>TRBV5-6|once|.|TRBJ1-3
CASSLVGRGTGNTIYF
TGTGCCAGCAGCTTGGTGGGCAGGGGCACTGGAAACACCATATATTTT
>TRBV7-9|.|TRBD2|TRBJ2-7
CASSPWRLRRGVSYEQYF
TGTGCCAGCAGCCCTTGGCGCTTGAGGCGGGGGGTATCCTACGAGCAGTACTTC
>TRBV5-4|.|.|TRBJ2-3
CASSLRGGAEDTQYF
TGTGCCAGCAGCTTGAGAGGGGGGGCAGAAGATACGCAGTATTTT
>TRBV25-1|.|.|TRBJ1-6
CASVQSSYNSPLHF
TGTGCCAGCGTACAGAGCTCCTATAATTCACCCCTCCACTTT
>TRBV19|.|TRBD1|TRBJ1-5
CASSVDRAHQPQHF
TGTGCCAGTAGTGTGGACAGGGCCCATCAGCCCCAGCATTTT
>TRBV19|.|.|TRBJ1-1
CASSRTALMNTEAFF
TGTGCCAGTAGTCGAACAGCTTTGATGAACACTGAAGCTTTCTTT
>TRBV6-1|.|.|TRBJ1-2
CASRGDSYGYTF
TGTGCCAGCAGAGGCGACAGCTATGGCTACACCTTC
>TRBV4-3|.|.|TRBJ1-6
CASSQDRGSSYNSPLHF
TGCGCCAGCAGCCAAGATCGGGGTAGCTCCTATAATTCACCCCTCCACTTT
>TRBV14|.|TRBD1|TRBJ2-1
CASSPRGGHYNEQFF
TGTGCCAGCAGCCCCCGAGGGGGCCACTACAATGAGCAGTTCTTC
>TRBV30|.|.|TRBJ2-7
CTLGGPEQYF
TGTACCTTAGGCGGGCCCGAGCAGTACTTC
>TRBV10-3|.|.|TRBJ1-1
CAISEPDSANTEAFF
TGTGCCATCAGTGAGCCGGACAGCGCGAACACTGAAGCTTTCTTT
>TRBV6-6|.|.|TRBJ1-4
CASRQWVNEKLFF
TGTGCCAGCAGACAGTGGGTTAATGAAAAACTGTTTTTT
>TRBV7-2|.|TRBD1|TRBJ2-3
CASSPRQGALVDTQYF
TGTGCCAGCAGCCCCCGGCAGGGGGCCCTCGTAGATACGCAGTATTTT
>TRBV29-1|.|.|TRBJ2-7
CSVEDPTRAPNEQSF
TGCAGCGTTGAAGACCCGACTAGGGCCCCAAACGAGCAGTCCTTC
>TRBV7-2|once|TRBD2|TRBJ2-5
CASSGRGGERETQYF
TGTGCCAGCAGCGGACGGGGGGGCGAGCGAGAGACCCAGTACTTC
>TRBV30|once|TRBD1|TRBJ1-1
CAWIHPWRGLAPEAFF
TGTGCCTGGATCCATCCGTGGAGGGGGCTTGCACCTGAAGCTTTCTTT
>TRBV11-3|.|.|TRBJ2-7
CASSLGRRGEQYF
TGTGCCAGCAGCTTAGGGCGGCGGGGCGAGCAGTACTTC
>TRBV5-4|once|.|TRBJ1-2
CASSAGSQPHNLLYGYTF
TGTGCCAGCAGCGCTGGGAGTCAACCCCACAATCTACTCTATGGCTACACCTTC
>TRBV5-4|few|.|TRBJ1-3
CASSLDLVGQGDSGNTIYF
TGTGCCAGCAGCTTGGATTTAGTGGGGCAGGGCGACTCTGGAAACACCATATATTTT
>TRBV4-3|.|TRBD1|TRBJ1-1
CASSARRTGGVNTEAFF
TGCGCCAGCAGCGCGAGACGGACAGGGGGCGTGAACACTGAAGCTTTCTTT
>TRBV4-3|.|.|TRBJ1-4
CASSQVQRATNEKLFF
TGCGCCAGCAGCCAAGTTCAACGGGCAACTAATGAAAAACTGTTTTTT
>TRBV11-2|.|.|TRBJ1-1
CASSLVRDEAFF
TGTGCCAGCAGCTTAGTCCGGGATGAAGCTTTCTTT
>TRBV19|once|.|TRBJ1-1
CASSVRGLNTEAFF
TGTGCCAGTAGCGTTAGGGGTCTGAACACTGAAGCTTTCTTT
>TRBV14|.|.|TRBJ1-1
CASSLRIGVTGEAFF
TGTGCCAGCAGCTTACGTATAGGGGTTACTGGTGAAGCTTTCTTT
>TRBV14|.|TRBD1|TRBJ1-6
CASSHNIGQGAFNSPLHF
TGTGCCAGCAGCCATAACATCGGACAGGGGGCTTTCAATTCACCCCTCCACTTT
>TRBV15|.|.|TRBJ2-2
CATSRPTGRAGELFF
TGTGCCACCAGCAGGCCCACGGGAAGGGCCGGGGAGCTGTTTTTT
>TRBV19|.|.|TRBJ1-5
CASSSAPGGGRQPQHF
TGTGCCAGTAGCAGCGCCCCGGGTGGGGGCAGACAGCCCCAGCATTTT
>TRBV7-8|.|TRBD1|TRBJ2-5
CASSLNHRGLSETQYF
TGTGCCAGCAGCTTAAATCACAGGGGGCTATCAGAGACCCAGTACTTC
>TRBV9|.|.|TRBJ1-1
CASSAQQGTEAFF
TGTGCCAGCAGCGCCCAACAGGGCACTGAAGCTTTCTTT